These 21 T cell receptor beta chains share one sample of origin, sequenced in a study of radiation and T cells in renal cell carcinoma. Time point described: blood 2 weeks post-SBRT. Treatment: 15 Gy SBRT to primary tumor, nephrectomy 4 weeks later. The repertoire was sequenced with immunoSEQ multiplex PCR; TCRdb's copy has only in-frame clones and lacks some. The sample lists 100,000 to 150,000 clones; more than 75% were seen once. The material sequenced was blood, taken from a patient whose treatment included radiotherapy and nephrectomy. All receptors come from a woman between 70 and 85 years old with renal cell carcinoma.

This CDR3 reads CASSQEVANTGELFF. CDR3 in DNA: TGTGCCAGCAGCCAAGAGGTCGCGAACACCGGGGAGCTGTTTTTT. This rearrangement joins TRBV4-2 to TRBJ2-2; no clear D gene. The CDR3 contains 15 residues. Germline loops: CDR1 LGHNA, CDR2 YNFKEQ. Trimming took off 0 bases at V and 0 bases at J, with 5 bases between the two ends.

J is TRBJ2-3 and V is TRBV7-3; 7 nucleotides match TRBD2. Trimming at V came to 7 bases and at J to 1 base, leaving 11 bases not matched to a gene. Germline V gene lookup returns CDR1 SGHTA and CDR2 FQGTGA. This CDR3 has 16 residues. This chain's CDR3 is CASTRGGGGGTDTQYF. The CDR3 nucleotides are TGTGCCAGCACCAGAGGCGGGGGAGGAGGCACAGATACGCAGTATTTT.

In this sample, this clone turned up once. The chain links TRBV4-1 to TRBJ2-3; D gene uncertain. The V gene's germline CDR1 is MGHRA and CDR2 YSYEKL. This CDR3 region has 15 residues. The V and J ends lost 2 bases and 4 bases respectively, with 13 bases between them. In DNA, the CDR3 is TGCGCCAGCAGCCAATCCGCGTATGCGTCAGATACGCAGTATTTT. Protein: CASSQSAYASDTQYF.

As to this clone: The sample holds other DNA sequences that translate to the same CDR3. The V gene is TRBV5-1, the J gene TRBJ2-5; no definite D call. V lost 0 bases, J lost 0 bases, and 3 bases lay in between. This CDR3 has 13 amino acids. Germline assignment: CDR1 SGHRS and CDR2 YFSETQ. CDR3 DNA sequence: TGCGCCAGCAGCTTGGGGGACCAAGAGACCCAGTACTTC. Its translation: CASSLGDQETQYF.

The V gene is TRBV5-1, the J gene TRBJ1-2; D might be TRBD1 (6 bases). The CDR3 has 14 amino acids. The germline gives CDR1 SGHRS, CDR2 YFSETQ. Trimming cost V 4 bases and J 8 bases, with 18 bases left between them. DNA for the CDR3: TGCGCCAGCAGCCTGGTCGGGGGGCAAAAAGGCTACACCTTC. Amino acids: CASSLVGGQKGYTF.

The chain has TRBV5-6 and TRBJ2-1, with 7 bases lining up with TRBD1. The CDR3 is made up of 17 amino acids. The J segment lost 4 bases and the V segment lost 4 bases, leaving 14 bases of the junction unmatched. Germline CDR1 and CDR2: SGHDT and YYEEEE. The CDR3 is CASSAPFRGGRYNEQFF. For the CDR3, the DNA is TGTGCCAGCAGCGCCCCTTTTCGAGGGGGCCGGTACAATGAGCAGTTCTTC.

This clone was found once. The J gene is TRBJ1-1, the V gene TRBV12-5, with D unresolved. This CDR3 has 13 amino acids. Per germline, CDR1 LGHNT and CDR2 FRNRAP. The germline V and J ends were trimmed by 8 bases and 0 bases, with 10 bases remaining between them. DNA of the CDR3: TGTGCTAGTAAGGTGGGCTTGAACACTGAAGCTTTCTTT. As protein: CASKVGLNTEAFF. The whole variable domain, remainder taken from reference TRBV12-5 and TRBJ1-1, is DARVTQTPRHKVTEMGQEVTMRCQPILGHNTVFWYRQTMMQGLELLAYFRNRAPLDDSGMPKDRFSAEMPDATLATLKIQPSEPRDSAVYFCASKVGLNTEAFFGQGTRLTVV.

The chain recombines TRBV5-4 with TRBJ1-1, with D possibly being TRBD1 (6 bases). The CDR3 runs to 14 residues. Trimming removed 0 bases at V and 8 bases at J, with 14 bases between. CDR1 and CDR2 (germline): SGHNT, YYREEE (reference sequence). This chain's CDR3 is CASSLEGAQGEAFF. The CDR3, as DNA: TGTGCCAGCAGCTTGGAAGGGGCGCAGGGGGAAGCTTTCTTT.

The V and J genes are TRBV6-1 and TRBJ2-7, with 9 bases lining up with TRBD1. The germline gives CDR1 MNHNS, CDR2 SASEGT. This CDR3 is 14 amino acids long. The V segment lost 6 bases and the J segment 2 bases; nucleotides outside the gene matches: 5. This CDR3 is CASRKGQGAYEQYF. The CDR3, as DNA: TGTGCCAGCAGGAAGGGACAGGGTGCCTACGAGCAGTACTTC.

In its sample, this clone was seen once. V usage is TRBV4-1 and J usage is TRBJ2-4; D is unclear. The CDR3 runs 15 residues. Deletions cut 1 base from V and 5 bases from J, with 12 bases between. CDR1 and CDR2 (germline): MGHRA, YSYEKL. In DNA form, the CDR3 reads TGCGCCAGCAGCCAAGTTGATGGGTTCGAAAACATTCAGTACTTC. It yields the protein CASSQVDGFENIQYF.

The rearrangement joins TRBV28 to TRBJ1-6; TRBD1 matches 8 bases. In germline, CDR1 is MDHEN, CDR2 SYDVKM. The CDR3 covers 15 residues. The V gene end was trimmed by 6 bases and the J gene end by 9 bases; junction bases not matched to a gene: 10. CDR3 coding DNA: TGTGCCAGCAGGCTAGGCGGGACAGGTTCTTCACCCCTCCACTTT. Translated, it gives CASRLGGTGSSPLHF.

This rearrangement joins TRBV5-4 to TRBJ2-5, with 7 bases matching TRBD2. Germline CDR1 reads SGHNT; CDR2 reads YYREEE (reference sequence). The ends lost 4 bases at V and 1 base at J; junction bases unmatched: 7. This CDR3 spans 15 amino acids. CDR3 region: CASSGVSGAQETQYF. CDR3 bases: TGTGCCAGCAGCGGGGTCAGCGGGGCCCAAGAGACCCAGTACTTC.

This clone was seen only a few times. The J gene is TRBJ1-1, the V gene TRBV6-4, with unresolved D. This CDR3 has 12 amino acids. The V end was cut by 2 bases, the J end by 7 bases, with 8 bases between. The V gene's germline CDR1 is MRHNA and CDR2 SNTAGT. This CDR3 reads CASSDSFYEAFF. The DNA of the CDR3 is TGTGCCAGCAGTGACAGTTTTTATGAAGCTTTCTTT.

In DNA, the CDR3 is TGTGCCAGCAGCTTAAGACAGGGCGGTTGGGGCTACACCTTC. Its translation is CASSLRQGGWGYTF. The chain employs TRBV7-8 and TRBJ1-2; 7 bases match TRBD1. CDR1 and CDR2 from the germline V gene are SGHVS and FQNEAQ. V dropped 2 bases and J dropped 8; count of bases not matched to a gene: 8. The CDR3 has 14 residues.

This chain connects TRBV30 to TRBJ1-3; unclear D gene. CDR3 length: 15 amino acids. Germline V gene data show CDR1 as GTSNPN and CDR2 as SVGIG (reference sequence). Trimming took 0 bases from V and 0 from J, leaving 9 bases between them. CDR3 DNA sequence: TGTGCCTGGAGTGTAAACCTTATCTCTGGAAACACCATATATTTT. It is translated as CAWSVNLISGNTIYF.

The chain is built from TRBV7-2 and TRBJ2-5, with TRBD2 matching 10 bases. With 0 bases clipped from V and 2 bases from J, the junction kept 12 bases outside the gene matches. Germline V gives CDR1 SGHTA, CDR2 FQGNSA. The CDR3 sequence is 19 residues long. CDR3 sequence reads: CASSLAEAGGVGRQETQYF. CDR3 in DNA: TGTGCCAGCAGCTTAGCGGAAGCGGGGGGGGTAGGACGGCAAGAGACCCAGTACTTC.

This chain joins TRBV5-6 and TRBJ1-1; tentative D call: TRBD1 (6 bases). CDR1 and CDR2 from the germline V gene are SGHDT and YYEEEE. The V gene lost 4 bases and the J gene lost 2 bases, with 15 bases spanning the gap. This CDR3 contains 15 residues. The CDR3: CASSTLPGGNTEAFF. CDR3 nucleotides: TGTGCCAGCAGCACCTTACCGGGGGGCAACACTGAAGCTTTCTTT. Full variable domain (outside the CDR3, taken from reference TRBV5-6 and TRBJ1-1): DAGVTQSPTHLIKTRGQQVTLRCSPKSGHDTVSWYQQALGQGPQFIFQYYEEEERQRGNFPDRFSGHQFPNYSSELNVNALLLGDSALYLCASSTLPGGNTEAFFGQGTRLTVV.

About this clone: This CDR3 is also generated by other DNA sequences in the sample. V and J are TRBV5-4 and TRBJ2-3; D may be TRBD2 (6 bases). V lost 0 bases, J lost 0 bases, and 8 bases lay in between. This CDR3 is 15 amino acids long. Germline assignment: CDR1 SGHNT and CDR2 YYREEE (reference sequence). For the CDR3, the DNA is TGTGCCAGCAGCTTGGTAGGAGGGAGCACAGATACGCAGTATTTT. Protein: CASSLVGGSTDTQYF.

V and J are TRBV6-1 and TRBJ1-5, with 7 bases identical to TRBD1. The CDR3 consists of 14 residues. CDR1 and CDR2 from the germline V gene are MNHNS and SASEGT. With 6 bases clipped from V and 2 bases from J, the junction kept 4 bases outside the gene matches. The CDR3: CASSIGQGNQPQHF. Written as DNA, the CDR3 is TGTGCCAGCAGCATCGGACAGGGCAATCAGCCCCAGCATTTT.

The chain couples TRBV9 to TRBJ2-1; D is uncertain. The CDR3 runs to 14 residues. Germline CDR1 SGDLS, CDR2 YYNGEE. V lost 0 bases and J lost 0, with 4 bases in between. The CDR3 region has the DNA TGTGCCAGCAGCGTAGCGGGCTCCTACAATGAGCAGTTCTTC. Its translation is CASSVAGSYNEQFF. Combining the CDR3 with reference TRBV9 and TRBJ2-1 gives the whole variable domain DSGVTQTPKHLITATGQRVTLRCSPRSGDLSVYWYQQSLDQGLQFLIQYYNGEERAKGNILERFSAQQFPDLHSELNLSSLELGDSALYFCASSVAGSYNEQFFGPGTRLTVL.

The CDR3 DNA sequence: TGTGCCTGGAGTCTCCTTACAGGCTACGAGCAGTACTTC. Translated: CAWSLLTGYEQYF. The J gene is TRBJ2-7, the V gene TRBV30, with D possibly matching TRBD1 (5 bases). Trimming left V 2 bases short and J 3 bases short, with 11 bases between. The CDR3 covers 13 residues. Germline V gives CDR1 GTSNPN, CDR2 SVGIG (reference sequence).